The entry below describes one TCR beta chain. The antigen this receptor binds is unknown. Qualities for individual bases were not recorded, and no much larger clone is one base off. The intended sense of this specimen's time point label: patch test 1, 2 weeks after DPC sensitization. The treatment or condition label corresponds to: therapeutic diphenylcyclopropenone sensitization with weekly scalp DPC. At every patch-test visit, the blood draw took place before the patch test was put on. Patients were considered eligible if aged 18 to 70, diagnosed with alopecia and deemed suitable for DPC therapy, and patients were excluded if pregnant. Total RNA was extracted from unfractionated whole blood collected in Tempus Blood RNA tubes. This record belongs to a study of human T cells and chemical hapten exposure (dated by TCRdb to 2020 to 2023). With respect to the entire study: For sensitization, 2% DPC in acetone was applied to a roughly 2 cm by roughly 2 cm area of upper inner arm skin. Throughout the study period of roughly 24 weeks, patients also received therapeutic DPC doses to the scalp every week. Patch testing on the upper back used Finn chambers containing 0.01% DPC, with scoring done after 6 days according to International Contact Dermatitis Research Group standards. The mostly female patient cohort included alopecia areata with under or over 50% scalp involvement, alopecia totalis and alopecia universalis. Libraries were combined into a pool for sequencing, and differences in TCR yield between samples came mainly from small differences in library volumes within the pool. In alopecia patients, the study followed how the peripheral blood TCR repertoire changed in vivo over primary and secondary sensitization to diphenylcyclopropenone (DPC), a hapten. Patient blood was sampled pre-sensitization (week 0) and at 2, 6 and about 24 weeks after DPC sensitization. For TCR sequencing, blood came from some 31 alopecia patients at anywhere from one to four time points (pre-sensitization, 2, 6 and 24 weeks).

The research as a whole found: Because all patients had alopecia, a presumed autoimmune disease, the immune response of the patients might differ from that of healthy individuals. Compared with pre-sensitization or healthy control sets, expanded TCRs formed significantly more large CDR3 similarity clusters, which is consistent with antigen-driven responses. The number of TCRs above 1 in 1000 frequency did not change with DPC sensitization; there was no evidence of global repertoire structure alterations. After repeated subsampling, the strength of the expansion versus patch-test correlation and the threshold at which it became significant changed. The number of PT1 expanded TCRs positively correlated with patch test score, significant at thresholds 8, 16 and 32 but not 4.

Receptor libraries were prepared by RACE. Sequencing instrument: NextSeq 500. During library preparation, unique molecular identifiers were attached to individual cDNA molecules so that TCRs could be counted in a quantitative, reproducible way. From each blood RNA sample, both TCR alpha and TCR beta chains were sequenced. Regarding the original processing steps: Samples had a median of approximately 96,000 TCRs, with a range from about 23,224 to 700,000. V, J and CDR3 annotation of the TCR reads was performed with the Decombinator software suite. Every sample was subsampled to the same number of TCRs (28,000) for the PS versus PT1 abundance plots. Expanded TCRs were defined as absent before sensitization and observed at least eight times at the 2-week time point. Using fastp at Q25 and MiXCR, TCRdb reprocessed the public reads and kept productive beta chains. All rows with the same CDR3 protein become a single entry with the most common DNA and genes. TCRdb's processing, not the study's, gives the V and J calls here. The sample includes tens of thousands of distinct CDR3 sequences, with approximately 11% observed a single time. The ten largest clones capture roughly 4% of the sample.

The TCR was taken from a woman between 45 and 60 years old with alopecia areata. Some clones in this sample may be carry-over from other donors' samples. The sample consisted of whole blood, taken in connection with sensitization to the hapten diphenylcyclopropenone (DPC).

The CDR3 sequence is CASSPAAGGGRAKNIQYF. The DNA is TGTGCCAGCAGCCCTGCTGCAGGGGGGGGCAGAGCCAAAAACATTCAGTACTTC. The chain joins TRBV7-9 to TRBJ2-4; the D element might be TRBD1 or TRBD2, as each aligns at 7 bases. The CDR3 has 18 amino acids, counting the end cysteine and phenylalanine. CDR3 DNA is the only sequence kept; it has 54 bases, read in frame from the first base. In the germline V gene (reference sequence), CDR1 corresponds to SEHNR and CDR2 to FQNEAQ. Trimming removed 5 bases from V and 0 bases from J, leaving 20 bases between the germline ends.